Listed here are 19 T cell receptor beta chains from one sample, sequenced in a study of T-cell reconstitution after alpha-beta-depleted transplantation in children (dated by TCRdb to 2016 to 2017). Taken with the paper, the label for treatment or condition translates to: allogeneic hematopoietic cell transplantation with graft depleted of TCRalphabeta T cells and CD19 B cells. Libraries came from PCR. The instrument given in TCRdb is Illumina HiSeq 2500. TCR libraries were prepared with molecular barcoding, using unique molecular identifiers to normalize TCRbeta repertoire quantification. Clones were called with MiXCR by TCRdb after fastp trimmed the public reads at Q25, and only in-frame beta chains were retained. Every distinct CDR3 protein forms one entry, paired with its most common genes and DNA. A total of hundreds of thousands of distinct CDR3 sequences appear in this sample, roughly a tenth of them only once. 2% of the sample lies in the top ten.

Here the sequenced sample was PBMCs, taken before TCRalphabeta/CD19-depleted stem cell transplant. Every receptor here comes from a child aged 2-15 years with inherited bone marrow failure, due to receive a stem cell transplant.

This clonotype was recorded a few times. The rearrangement uses TRBV19 and TRBJ2-2; 9 bases align to TRBD1. The CDR3 is 17 amino acids. Germline V gene data show CDR1 as LNHDA and CDR2 as SQIVND (reference sequence). Germline trimming cut 3 bases from V and 3 bases from J; bases unmatched to any gene: 8. The CDR3 spells CASSIGPGQGYTGELFF. The DNA for the CDR3 is TGTGCCAGTAGTATTGGCCCAGGACAGGGGTACACCGGGGAGCTGTTTTTT.

This clonotype showed up just a few times. V usage is TRBV4-1 and J usage is TRBJ2-2; 9 bases map to TRBD2. V lost 5 bases, J lost 5 bases, and 9 bases stayed unmatched. This CDR3 contains 16 residues. Germline lookup yields CDR1 MGHRA and CDR2 YSYEKL. In nucleotides, the CDR3 is TGCGCCAGCAGCACCGTCCTAGCGGGAAGTACCGGGGAGCTGTTTTTT. It codes for CASSTVLAGSTGELFF.

The chain is built from TRBV19 and TRBJ2-7, with TRBD2 identical over 14 bases. Unmatched junction bases numbered 9, after V lost 6 bases and J lost 2 bases. The CDR3 contains 17 residues. Germline V CDR1 and CDR2: LNHDA, SQIVND (reference sequence). CDR3 nucleotide sequence: TGTGCCAGTAGCCTGACTAGCGGGAGGGCGAGAGCCTACGAGCAGTACTTC. Encoded protein: CASSLTSGRARAYEQYF.

This clonotype was detected only a few times. J is TRBJ2-5 and V is TRBV27, with D hard to call. Germline V CDR1 and CDR2: MNHEY, SMNVEV (reference sequence). V gave up 0 bases and J gave up 1 base, with 9 bases separating them. This CDR3 has 15 amino acids. The CDR3 bases are TGTGCCAGCAGTTTATCGATAGGACCCCAAGAGACCCAGTACTTC. Residues: CASSLSIGPQETQYF.

This clonotype was seen a handful of times. The chain combines TRBV6-5 with TRBJ1-2; D remains unclear. Trimming took 0 bases from V and 4 from J, leaving 15 bases between them. CDR1 MNHEY and CDR2 SVGAGI come from the germline V gene. The CDR3 totals 16 residues. The CDR3 region is CASSYSRLPWSYGYTF. The CDR3 DNA follows: TGTGCCAGCAGTTACTCCCGACTGCCCTGGAGCTATGGCTACACCTTC.

As regards this clonotype: It may be a read error: a sequence one base away is much more abundant. Here the CDR3 DNA reads TGTGCCTCGAGTCCCGGCCTAGCGGCGAACATTCAGTACTTC. Translated, it gives CASSPGLAANIQYF. This chain uses TRBV30 with TRBJ2-4; TRBD2 aligns across 7 bases. Germline V gene sequence: CDR1 GTSNPN, CDR2 SVGIG (reference sequence). The CDR3 sequence is 14 residues long.

The table lists this clonotype with many counts. The chain carries TRBV3-1 and TRBJ1-1; D is ambiguous. CDR1 is LGHDT, CDR2 YNNKEL, per germline (reference sequence). The CDR3 covers 13 residues. V was pared by 0 bases and J by 4 bases, with 6 bases between. The CDR3, as DNA: TGTGCCAGCAGCCAAGATTGGGGCACTGAAGCTTTCTTT. Its translation: CASSQDWGTEAFF.

This sequence joins TRBV6-5 and TRBJ1-3; D remains unclear. This CDR3 comprises 15 residues. The germline V and J ends were trimmed by 2 bases and 0 bases, with 8 bases remaining between them. Per germline, CDR1 MNHEY and CDR2 SVGAGI. Written as DNA, the CDR3 is TGTGCCAGCAGTTACGGGCAGACCTCTGGAAACACCATATATTTT. This gives the protein CASSYGQTSGNTIYF.

This chain connects TRBV20-1 to TRBJ2-5; weak D call: TRBD2 (5 bases). Trimming removed 3 bases at V and 5 bases at J, with 13 bases between. Germline values: CDR1 DFQATT, CDR2 SNEGSKA (reference sequence). The CDR3 spans 13 residues. This CDR3 is CSASIRGQETQYF. In DNA form, the CDR3 reads TGCAGTGCTAGTATCCGGGGTCAGGAGACCCAGTACTTC.

About this clonotype: This sequence may be a read error, since a much larger clone differs from it by one base. The chain links TRBV27 to TRBJ2-2; TRBD1 or TRBD2 may be the D gene (5 bases each). Germline V gene sequence: CDR1 MNHEY, CDR2 SMNVEV (reference sequence). The CDR3 extends over 15 amino acids. Here the CDR3 reads CVSSLAMVGAGELFF. The CDR3 DNA follows: TGTGTCAGCAGTTTAGCCATGGTGGGGGCCGGGGAGCTGTTTTTT.

The genes are TRBV4-3 and TRBJ2-4, with TRBD2 matching 7 bases. Germline trimming cut 4 bases from V and 0 bases from J; bases unmatched to any gene: 3. Looked up from germline, CDR1 is LGHNA and CDR2 is YSLEER. This CDR3 has 15 residues. CDR3 DNA sequence: TGCGCCAGCAGCCGCGGGAGCTTAGCCAAAAACATTCAGTACTTC. Protein sequence: CASSRGSLAKNIQYF.

This clonotype has a count of ten or more. V usage is TRBV7-8 and J usage is TRBJ1-1; 9 nucleotides agree with TRBD1. Germline values: CDR1 SGHVS, CDR2 FQNEAQ. V gave up 5 bases and J gave up 3 bases; unmatched junction bases: 4. The CDR3 spans 14 residues. CDR3: CASSRGQGHTEAFF. CDR3 DNA: TGTGCCAGCAGCCGCGGACAGGGGCACACTGAAGCTTTCTTT. Together with reference TRBV7-8 and TRBJ1-1, the CDR3 gives the full variable domain: GAGVSQSPRYKVAKRGQDVALRCDPISGHVSLFWYQQALGQGPEFLTYFQNEAQLDKSGLPSDRFFAERPEGSVSTLKIQRTQQEDSAVYLCASSRGQGHTEAFFGQGTRLTVV.

This chain uses TRBV24-1 with TRBJ2-1; no definite D call. Germline CDR1 KGHDR, CDR2 SFDVKD. V was shortened by 1 base and J by 5 bases, with 14 bases between the two germline ends. CDR3 size: 16 residues. CDR3 amino acids: CATSDLAAPGDNEQFF. CDR3 sequence (DNA): TGTGCCACCAGTGATTTAGCAGCCCCTGGAGACAATGAGCAGTTCTTC.

This clonotype was detected ten times or more. This chain uses TRBV7-6 with TRBJ2-7; 8 nucleotides match TRBD2. Trimming removed 1 base from V and 5 bases from J; junction bases left unmatched: 7. The CDR3 extends over 15 amino acids. Per the germline V gene, CDR1 is SGHVS and CDR2 is FNYEAQ. CDR3 in amino acids: CASSLDPSGRHEQYF. The CDR3 nucleotides are TGTGCCAGCAGCTTAGATCCCAGCGGGAGACACGAGCAGTACTTC.

There are many counts of this clonotype. The chain employs TRBV6-1 and TRBJ1-2; the match to TRBD1 covers 12 bases. CDR1 and CDR2 (germline): MNHNS, SASEGT. CDR3 length: 15 residues. J was trimmed by 4 bases and V by 4 bases; bases with no gene match: 4. CDR3 residues: CASSGDRGRLYGYTF. CDR3 nucleotide sequence: TGTGCCAGCAGTGGGGACAGGGGGCGCCTCTATGGCTACACCTTC.

Concerning this clonotype: This may arise from a read error, as a much more abundant clone is one base away. This chain connects TRBV13 to TRBJ2-3, with D unclear. Looked up from germline, CDR1 is PRHDT and CDR2 is FYEKMQ (reference sequence). Trimming pared 7 bases from V and 1 base from J, leaving 15 bases between. CDR3 length: 15 amino acids. The CDR3 loop is CASTSGMIGTDTQYF. In DNA, the CDR3 is TGTGCCAGCACCTCAGGAATGATAGGCACAGATACGCAGTATTTT.

There are many counts of this clonotype. The chain has TRBV6-2 or TRBV6-3 and TRBJ2-5; TRBD2 matches 9 bases. The CDR3 totals 14 residues. CDR1 is MNHEY and CDR2 is SVGEGT in the germline V gene. V was clipped by 5 bases and J by 5 bases; unmatched bases: 6. The CDR3 region has the DNA TGTGCCAGCAGTGTCAGGACTAGCGAGGAGACCCAGTACTTC. Translating gives CASSVRTSEETQYF.

This clonotype has only a few counts. Written as DNA, the CDR3 is TGCGCCAGCCCCAAGCCGGTGGGGTTTCACGAGCAGTACTTC. Translated: CASPKPVGFHEQYF. This chain connects TRBV4-3 to TRBJ2-7; D call uncertain. The germline CDR1 and CDR2 sequences are LGHNA and YSLEER. The V gene lost 8 bases and the J gene lost 5 bases, with 19 bases spanning the gap. CDR3 length equals 14 residues.

The V gene is TRBV3-1, the J gene TRBJ2-7; D might be TRBD2 (5 bases). Germline V gene sequence: CDR1 LGHDT, CDR2 YNNKEL (reference sequence). This CDR3 region has 14 residues. V lost 8 bases and J 1 base, leaving 15 bases between the germline ends. DNA for the CDR3: TGTGCCAGCGAAGGAATAACGGGATCCTACGAGCAGTACTTC. Protein: CASEGITGSYEQYF.